These 26 T cell receptor beta chains came from one sample sequenced in a study of blood T cells in healthy people across ages. Sample-barcoded 5' priming and a J-beta primer mix drove a second PCR of 7 to 11 cycles. In TCRdb, the 5' RACE reads were re-called with MiXCR into one record per CDR3 protein. The sample lists around 780,000 distinct CDR3 sequences, just over 55% occurring once. The sample was blood. All receptors come from a man aged 40-55 years in good health.

This chain uses TRBV5-1 with TRBJ1-1; 7 nucleotides align to TRBD1. V dropped 4 bases and J dropped 3; count of bases not matched to a gene: 6. The CDR3 totals 14 residues. CDR1 and CDR2 (germline): SGHRS, YFSETQ. This CDR3 reads CASSPITGDTEAFF. The DNA of the CDR3 is TGCGCCAGCAGCCCCATTACAGGGGACACTGAAGCTTTCTTT.

This clonotype was counted a few times. This sequence joins TRBV5-1 and TRBJ1-6, with D hard to call. This CDR3 is built from 14 residues. Germline V lookup: CDR1 SGHRS, CDR2 YFSETQ. V was cut by 4 bases and J by 9 bases, with 14 bases left in between. DNA of the CDR3: TGCGCCAGCAGCGACGGTGGGGTGGTTTCACCCCTCCACTTT. Protein: CASSDGGVVSPLHF.

This clonotype occurred once. This chain joins TRBV6-5 and TRBJ1-2; the D is unclear. This CDR3 has 13 amino acids. Per the germline V gene, CDR1 is MNHEY and CDR2 is SVGAGI. V lost 5 bases to trimming and J lost 4 bases, with 11 bases between them. This CDR3 reads CASSRPPGYGYTF. The CDR3 coding sequence is TGTGCCAGCAGTCGACCCCCAGGCTATGGCTACACCTTC.

The chain is built from TRBV4-3 and TRBJ1-2, with a weak D call TRBD1 (5 bases). The V end lost 0 bases, the J end lost 7 bases, and 18 bases lay between the germline ends. CDR1 and CDR2 from the germline V gene are LGHNA and YSLEER. The CDR3 is made up of 16 amino acids. CDR3 loop: CASSQEVWGGNGGYTF. CDR3 nucleotide sequence: TGCGCCAGCAGCCAAGAGGTCTGGGGGGGGAATGGTGGCTACACCTTC.

This chain uses TRBV7-9 with TRBJ1-2, with TRBD1 matching over 7 bases. After removal of 1 base from V and 4 bases from J, the junction contained 12 bases not matched to a gene. The CDR3 extends over 17 amino acids. From germline, CDR1 is SEHNR and CDR2 FQNEAQ (reference sequence). CDR3 DNA sequence: TGTGCCAGCAGCTTAGGAGAGGAGGGGACAGCTTCCTATGGCTACACCTTC. It specifies CASSLGEEGTASYGYTF. Full variable domain (missing parts from reference TRBV7-9 and TRBJ1-2): DTGVSQNPRHKITKRGQNVTFRCDPISEHNRLYWYRQTLGQGPEFLTYFQNEAQLEKSRLLSDRFSAERPKGSFSTLEIQRTEQGDSAMYLCASSLGEEGTASYGYTFGSGTRLTVV.

This rearrangement joins TRBV28 to TRBJ2-3; TRBD2 might be the D (7 bases). CDR1 MDHEN and CDR2 SYDVKM come from the germline V gene. The V end lost 6 bases, the J end lost 0 bases, and 22 bases lay between the germline ends. The CDR3 is 18 residues long. In nucleotides, the CDR3 is TGTGCCAGCAGGCTCCCCACGAGGGGGGGGCTTAGCACAGATACGCAGTATTTT. Translating gives CASRLPTRGGLSTDTQYF.

This chain links TRBV6-5 with TRBJ2-4; D not certain. This CDR3 comprises 13 residues. Germline assignment: CDR1 MNHEY and CDR2 SVGAGI. Deletions cut 9 bases from V and 0 bases from J, with 9 bases between. The DNA of the CDR3 is TGTGCCAGACGTCCGATAGCCAAAAACATTCAGTACTTC. It yields the protein CARRPIAKNIQYF.

Only a few counts were recorded for this clonotype. The rearrangement joins TRBV15 to TRBJ2-5; D perhaps matches TRBD2 (5 bases). The CDR3 has 16 amino acids. Germline V gives CDR1 LNHNV, CDR2 YYDKDF (reference sequence). V lost 4 bases, J lost 1 base, and 16 bases lay in between. CDR3 nucleotides: TGTGCCACCAGCATAGGTACTACGGGGATCCAAGAGACCCAGTACTTC. Its protein is CATSIGTTGIQETQYF.

The chain combines TRBV9 with TRBJ1-2; D gene unclear. V was shortened by 4 bases and J by 6 bases, with 13 bases between the two germline ends. CDR3 length equals 13 residues. Per germline, CDR1 SGDLS and CDR2 YYNGEE. The CDR3: CASSTRERDGYTF. As DNA, the CDR3 is TGTGCCAGCAGCACCCGTGAAAGGGATGGCTACACCTTC. Supplemented by reference TRBV9 and TRBJ1-2, the full variable domain reads DSGVTQTPKHLITATGQRVTLRCSPRSGDLSVYWYQQSLDQGLQFLIQYYNGEERAKGNILERFSAQQFPDLHSELNLSSLELGDSALYFCASSTRERDGYTFGSGTRLTVV.

The chain has TRBV20-1 and TRBJ2-2; no definite D call. This CDR3 is built from 15 residues. The germline V and J ends were trimmed by 1 base and 0 bases, with 9 bases remaining between them. The germline gives CDR1 DFQATT, CDR2 SNEGSKA (reference sequence). The CDR3 spells CSARGAAANTGELFF. The CDR3 DNA reads TGCAGTGCTAGAGGGGCGGCCGCGAACACCGGGGAGCTGTTTTTT.

This sequence joins TRBV20-1 and TRBJ2-7, with 11 bases aligning to TRBD2. The CDR3 has 14 amino acids. V was clipped by 6 bases and J by 1 base; unmatched bases: 5. Germline CDR1 and CDR2: DFQATT and SNEGSKA (reference sequence). The CDR3 region is CSAVLAGESYEQYF. CDR3 DNA sequence: TGCAGTGCCGTACTAGCGGGGGAGTCCTACGAGCAGTACTTC.

The DNA for the CDR3 is TGTGCCAGCAGGGATGGGGGGAGTTACTACAATGAGCAGTACTTC. Its protein product is CASRDGGSYYNEQYF. The chain is built from TRBV28 and TRBJ2-7, with a weak D call TRBD2 (6 bases). The germline V gene has CDR1 MDHEN and CDR2 SYDVKM. Deletions cut 6 bases from V and 7 bases from J, with 22 bases between. The CDR3 runs 15 residues.

CDR3 nucleotides: TGTGCCAGCAAGGGTTTGGGTAGCACAGATACGCAGTATTTT. Amino acids: CASKGLGSTDTQYF. The V and J genes are TRBV2 and TRBJ2-3; D not resolved. This CDR3 has 14 amino acids. Germline V gives CDR1 SNHLY, CDR2 FYNNEI. V was cut by 7 bases and J by 0 bases, with 11 bases left in between.

The gene calls are TRBV5-1 and TRBJ2-1; D possibly matches TRBD1 or TRBD2 (5 bases each). The CDR3 covers 15 residues. Germline CDR1 and CDR2: SGHRS and YFSETQ. V lost 0 bases and J 9 bases, leaving 16 bases between the germline ends. This CDR3 reads CASSLEGRETGEQFF. The CDR3 region has the DNA TGCGCCAGCAGCTTGGAGGGCAGGGAGACTGGTGAGCAGTTCTTC.

In DNA, the CDR3 is TGTGCCAGCAGCCAAGATTTTAGCCTAGCGGGAGTGCAAGAGACCCAGTACTTC. Translation gives CASSQDFSLAGVQETQYF. V gene TRBV3-1 combines with J gene TRBJ2-5; TRBD2 matches at 10 bases. Germline CDR1 reads LGHDT; CDR2 reads YNNKEL (reference sequence). With 0 bases clipped from V and 2 bases from J, the junction kept 9 bases outside the gene matches. This CDR3 spans 18 amino acids.

The chain recombines TRBV20-1 with TRBJ2-4; 11 bases fit TRBD2. Germline CDR1 and CDR2: DFQATT and SNEGSKA (reference sequence). This CDR3 comprises 18 residues. V lost 3 bases, J lost 0 bases, and 10 bases stayed unmatched. The CDR3 loop is CSASPLAGVGKAKNIQYF. CDR3 sequence (DNA): TGCAGTGCTAGCCCACTAGCGGGAGTTGGGAAAGCCAAAAACATTCAGTACTTC.

The J gene is TRBJ1-2, the V gene TRBV29-1, with 9 bases that match TRBD1. The V and J ends lost 4 bases and 0 bases, in that order; junction bases with no gene match: 9. The CDR3 length is 16 residues. Germline V gene data show CDR1 as SQVTM and CDR2 as ANQGSEA. The CDR3 nucleotides read TGCAGCGTTGCTCTGACAGGGGGGTCCACTAACTATGGCTACACCTTC. Translated: CSVALTGGSTNYGYTF.

V is TRBV6-6 and J is TRBJ2-6; D gene unclear. This CDR3 has 17 amino acids. Trimming removed 0 bases from V and 0 bases from J, with 9 bases in between. Germline V gene sequence: CDR1 MNHNY, CDR2 SVGAGI (reference sequence). CDR3 coding DNA: TGTGCCAGCAGTTACTCGAGGCAGTTCTCTGGGGCCAACGTCCTGACTTTC. This encodes CASSYSRQFSGANVLTF.

In this sample, this clonotype turned up a few times. The chain links TRBV5-1 to TRBJ2-5; 7 nucleotides align to TRBD2. This CDR3 has 16 amino acids. The J segment lost 2 bases and the V segment lost 1 base, leaving 8 bases of the junction unmatched. Germline V gives CDR1 SGHRS, CDR2 YFSETQ. In nucleotides, the CDR3 is TGCGCCAGCAGCTTGCGGGGGAGGGCAGATCAAGAGACCCAGTACTTC. Translated: CASSLRGRADQETQYF.

This clonotype has more than one count but fewer than ten. This sequence joins TRBV27 and TRBJ2-7; D is uncertain. Per germline, CDR1 MNHEY and CDR2 SMNVEV (reference sequence). Trimming pared 6 bases from V and 7 bases from J, leaving 13 bases between. This CDR3 contains 12 residues. The CDR3 DNA reads as TGTGCCAGCAGCCCCTCAGGTGGGGAGCAGTACTTC. As protein: CASSPSGGEQYF.

This clonotype came up once. V usage is TRBV28 and J usage is TRBJ2-7; no firm D call. The germline gives CDR1 MDHEN, CDR2 SYDVKM. Trimming shortened V by 5 bases and J by 4 bases, and 9 bases separated the two germline ends. The CDR3 covers 12 residues. Written as DNA, the CDR3 is TGTGCCAGCAGTCCCCCTTGGTACGAGCAGTACTTC. This encodes CASSPPWYEQYF. The whole variable domain, remainder taken from reference TRBV28 and TRBJ2-7, is DVKVTQSSRYLVKRTGEKVFLECVQDMDHENMFWYRQDPGLGLRLIYFSYDVKMKEKGDIPEGYSVSREKKERFSLILESASTNQTSMYLCASSPPWYEQYFGPGTRLTVT.

V and J are TRBV13 and TRBJ2-7; a possible D gene is TRBD1 (6 bases). The CDR3 spans 15 residues. Germline-derived CDR1 and CDR2 are PRHDT and FYEKMQ (reference sequence). V was cut by 3 bases and J by 2 bases, with 14 bases left in between. The CDR3 loop is CASSLTGLTAYEQYF. In DNA, the CDR3 is TGTGCCAGCAGCTTGACAGGACTCACCGCCTACGAGCAGTACTTC.

This clonotype was observed a few times. The chain has TRBV12-3 or TRBV12-4 and TRBJ2-1; 7 nucleotides line up with TRBD1. The CDR3 is 15 residues long. The V segment lost 9 bases and the J segment 4 bases; nucleotides outside the gene matches: 12. The CDR3 region is CASKAEQGNYNEQFF. The CDR3 DNA reads as TGTGCCAGTAAGGCCGAACAGGGGAATTACAATGAGCAGTTCTTC.

The chain uses TRBV6-2 or TRBV6-3 and TRBJ2-7, with D unclear. This CDR3 comprises 15 residues. CDR1 is MNHEY, CDR2 SVGEGT, per germline. V was pared by 6 bases and J by 2 bases, with 17 bases between. The CDR3 nucleotides are TGTGCCAGCAGCTCCTTCCTTGCCGTAACCTACGAGCAGTACTTC. Protein product: CASSSFLAVTYEQYF.

This clonotype was picked up a small number of times. The chain joins TRBV10-3 to TRBJ2-7, with 11 nucleotides matching TRBD1. V gave up 7 bases and J gave up 6 bases; unmatched junction bases: 5. This CDR3 comprises 13 residues. Germline V lookup: CDR1 ENHRY, CDR2 SYGVKD. The CDR3 region has the DNA TGTGCCATCAAGGGACAGGGGGTAGGCGAGCAGTACTTC. It encodes CAIKGQGVGEQYF.

This clonotype was picked up a small number of times. The chain has TRBV13 and TRBJ1-6; weak D call: TRBD1 (6 bases). The CDR3 has 16 amino acids. From germline, CDR1 is PRHDT and CDR2 FYEKMQ (reference sequence). V lost 5 bases and J 3 bases, leaving 14 bases between the germline ends. The CDR3 DNA is TGTGCCAGCAGCGAACAGGGTCGTGTCTATAATTCACCCCTCCACTTT. Translated: CASSEQGRVYNSPLHF.